This T cell receptor (beta chain) was captured by sequencing in a study of blood T cell repertoires in COVID-19. Looking at the study overall: Donors in the United States, Italy and Spain gave samples during acute or convalescent COVID-19.

Some clones are missing from TCRdb's copy, which holds only in-frame ones; the method was immunoSEQ multiplex PCR. The sample consists of a few hundred thousand clones, about 85% of them appearing once. This clone was recorded once. Germline V lookup: CDR1 LNHDA, CDR2 SQIVND (reference sequence). V shed 5 bases and J shed 4 bases, with 9 bases lying between them. CDR3 length equals 12 residues. The receptor was isolated from a man between 18 and 35 years old with active or convalescent COVID-19. The genes are TRBV19 and TRBJ2-7; D perhaps matches TRBD1 (6 bases). The sample taken for sequencing was peripheral blood. CDR3 loop: CASSVRGYEQYF. DNA of the CDR3: TGTGCCAGTAGTGTCAGGGGTTACGAGCAGTACTTC.